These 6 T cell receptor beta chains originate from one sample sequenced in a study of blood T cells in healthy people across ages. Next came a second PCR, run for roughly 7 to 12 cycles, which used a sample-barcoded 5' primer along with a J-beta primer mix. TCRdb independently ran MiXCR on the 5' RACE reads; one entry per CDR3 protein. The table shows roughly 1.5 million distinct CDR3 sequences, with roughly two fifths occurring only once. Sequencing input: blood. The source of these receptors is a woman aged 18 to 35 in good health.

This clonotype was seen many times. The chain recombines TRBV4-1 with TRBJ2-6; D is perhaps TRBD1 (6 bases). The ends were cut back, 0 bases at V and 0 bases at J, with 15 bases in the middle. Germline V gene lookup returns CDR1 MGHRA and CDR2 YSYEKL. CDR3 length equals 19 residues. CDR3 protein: CASSQDHATGLSGANVLTF. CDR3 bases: TGCGCCAGCAGCCAAGATCATGCGACAGGCCTCTCTGGGGCCAACGTCCTGACTTTC.

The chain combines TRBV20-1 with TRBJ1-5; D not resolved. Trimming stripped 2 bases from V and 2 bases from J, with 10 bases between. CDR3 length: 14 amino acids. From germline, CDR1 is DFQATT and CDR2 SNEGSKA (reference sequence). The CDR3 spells CSARFWGGNQPQHF. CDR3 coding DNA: TGCAGTGCTAGATTCTGGGGAGGCAATCAGCCCCAGCATTTT.

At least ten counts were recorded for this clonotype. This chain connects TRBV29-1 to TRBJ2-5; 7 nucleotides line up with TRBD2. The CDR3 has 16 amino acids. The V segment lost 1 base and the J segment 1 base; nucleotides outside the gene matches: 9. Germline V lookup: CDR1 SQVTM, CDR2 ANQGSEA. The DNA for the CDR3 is TGCAGCGTTGAAGTATCCGGGGAGGGCTTCCAAGAGACCCAGTACTTC. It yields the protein CSVEVSGEGFQETQYF.

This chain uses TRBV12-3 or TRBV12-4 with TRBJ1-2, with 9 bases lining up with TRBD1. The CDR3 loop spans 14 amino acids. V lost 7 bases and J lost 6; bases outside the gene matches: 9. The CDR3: CASTQPGTGHGYTF. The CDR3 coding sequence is TGTGCCAGCACCCAGCCCGGGACAGGGCATGGCTACACCTTC.

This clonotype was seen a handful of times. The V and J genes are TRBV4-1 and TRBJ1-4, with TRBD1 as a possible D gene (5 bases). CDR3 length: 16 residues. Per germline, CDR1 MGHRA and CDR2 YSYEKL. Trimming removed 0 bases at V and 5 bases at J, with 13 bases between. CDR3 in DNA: TGCGCCAGCAGCCAAGACCGGACATCCGCGAATGAAAAACTGTTTTTT. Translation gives CASSQDRTSANEKLFF.

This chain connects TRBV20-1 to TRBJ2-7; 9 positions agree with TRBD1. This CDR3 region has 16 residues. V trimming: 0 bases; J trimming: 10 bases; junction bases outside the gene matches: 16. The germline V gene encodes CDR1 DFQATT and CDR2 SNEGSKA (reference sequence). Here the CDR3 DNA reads TGCAGTGCTAGAGATGGGGGACAGGGATCTCTAAGGCCCCAGTACTTC. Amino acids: CSARDGGQGSLRPQYF.